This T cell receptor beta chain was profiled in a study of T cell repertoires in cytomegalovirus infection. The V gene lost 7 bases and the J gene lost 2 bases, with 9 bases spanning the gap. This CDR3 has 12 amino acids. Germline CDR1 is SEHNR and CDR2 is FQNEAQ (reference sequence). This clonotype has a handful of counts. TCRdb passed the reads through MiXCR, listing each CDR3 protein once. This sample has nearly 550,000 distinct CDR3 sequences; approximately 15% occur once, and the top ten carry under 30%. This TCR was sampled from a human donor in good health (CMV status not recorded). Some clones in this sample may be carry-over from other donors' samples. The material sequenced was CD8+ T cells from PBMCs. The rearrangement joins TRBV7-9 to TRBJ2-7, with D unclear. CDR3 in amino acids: CASTLTTYEQYF. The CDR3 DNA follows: TGTGCCAGCACCCTCACGACCTACGAGCAGTACTTC. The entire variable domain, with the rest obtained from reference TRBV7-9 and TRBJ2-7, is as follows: DTGVSQNPRHKITKRGQNVTFRCDPISEHNRLYWYRQTLGQGPEFLTYFQNEAQLEKSRLLSDRFSAERPKGSFSTLEIQRTEQGDSAMYLCASTLTTYEQYFGPGTRLTVT.